This TCR beta chain was documented in a study of blood T cell repertoires in COVID-19. Study details: In Cohort 3, a recovered donor had either two negative PCRs, clearance, or symptom resolution. Spain, Italy and the United States supplied samples that represented acute and convalescent COVID-19.

Clinical history reported by participants formed the basis on which cohorts were assigned. Original handling: Estimates of nucleated cell counts were drawn from the amplification of reference gene primers. TCRdb's copy holds only in-frame clones and misses some; the assay was immunoSEQ multiplex PCR. That table is the source of V, J and clone size, and D and trimming were worked out from the DNA. The sample holds approximately 190,000 clones, around 86% seen once. The CDR3 has 15 amino acids. The germline CDR1 and CDR2 sequences are SGHRS and YFSETQ. V was clipped by 0 bases and J by 6 bases, with 15 bases between them.

Sequencing input: PBMCs or T cells enriched from blood (not recorded which). The sequence derives from a woman in her thirties or forties in a cohort exposed to, infected with or recovered from COVID-19 (not recorded which). The chain joins TRBV5-1 to TRBJ1-1; D is perhaps TRBD1 (5 bases). CDR3 coding DNA: TGCGCCAGCAGCTTGGTTCCCCTAGGGGCGGCTGAAGCTTTCTTT. Translated, it gives CASSLVPLGAAEAFF.